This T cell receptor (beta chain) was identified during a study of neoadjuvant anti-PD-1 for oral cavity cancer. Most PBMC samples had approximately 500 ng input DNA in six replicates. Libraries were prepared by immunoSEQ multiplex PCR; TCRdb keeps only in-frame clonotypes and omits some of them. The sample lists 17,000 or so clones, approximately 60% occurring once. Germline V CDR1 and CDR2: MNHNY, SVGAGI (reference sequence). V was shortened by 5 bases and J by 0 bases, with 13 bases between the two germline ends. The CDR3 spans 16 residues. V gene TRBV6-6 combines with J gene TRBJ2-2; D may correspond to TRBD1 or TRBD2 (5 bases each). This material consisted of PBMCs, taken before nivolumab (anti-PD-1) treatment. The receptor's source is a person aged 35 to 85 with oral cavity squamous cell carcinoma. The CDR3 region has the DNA TGTGCCAGCAGTCCCGGGACCTTCGCGAACACCGGGGAGCTGTTTTTT. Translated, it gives CASSPGTFANTGELFF.